The 30 T cell receptor beta chains reported below all come from one sample, sequenced in a study of vaccination and CD4 T cells after COVID-19 (dated by TCRdb to between 2020 and 2023). These TCRs' antigens remain unknown. The label giving this sample's treatment or condition can be read as: roughly 11-day PBMC culture with coronavirus spike peptide pools or control peptides (ViraFEST assay). The library was produced with PCR. For sequencing, an Illumina iSeq 100 was employed. DNA from cultured CD4+ T cells was subjected to TCR sequencing with the Oncomine TCR Beta short-read assay at the Johns Hopkins FTIC core. TCRdb reprocessed the public reads (quality trimming at Q25 with fastp, clone calling with MiXCR) and kept in-frame beta chains. Each CDR3 protein gets just one entry, which takes the most common genes and DNA from the rows behind it. The sample records 6,000 to 9,000 distinct CDR3 sequences, about 25% of which are singletons. Approximately 9.5% of the sample is held by the ten biggest clonotypes.

The sequencing used CD4+ T cells from blood, cultured in vitro, collected after SARS-CoV-2 vaccination. The receptors stem from a human donor who had recovered from COVID-19.

By share, this clonotype ranks as medium-sized. V is TRBV7-2 and J is TRBJ2-5; D may be TRBD1 or TRBD2 (5 bases each). There are 13 residues in the CDR3. Germline V lookup: CDR1 SGHTA, CDR2 FQGNSA. V lost 4 bases to trimming and J lost 5 bases, with 11 bases between them. CDR3 amino acids: CASSSGLEETQYF. CDR3 DNA: TGTGCCAGCAGCTCGGGGCTGGAGGAGACCCAGTACTTC.

This rearrangement joins TRBV6-2 or TRBV6-3 to TRBJ2-5; 8 bases map to TRBD1. J was trimmed by 1 base and V by 3 bases; bases with no gene match: 7. CDR1 MNHEY and CDR2 SVGEGT come from the germline V gene. The CDR3 spans 16 residues. The CDR3 DNA sequence: TGTGCCAGCAGTTATTCCGGGACAGGATCCCAAGAGACCCAGTACTTC. Translation: CASSYSGTGSQETQYF.

By frequency in the sample, this clonotype is medium-sized (0.01 to 0.1%). V gene TRBV28 combines with J gene TRBJ1-1, with D unclear. V was trimmed by 3 bases and J by 4 bases, leaving 9 bases between them. Germline CDR1 is MDHEN and CDR2 is SYDVKM. The CDR3 runs 13 residues. The DNA of the CDR3 is TGTGCCAGCAGTTTCGGGAAGGCCACTGAAGCTTTCTTT. Translation gives CASSFGKATEAFF.

Notes on this clonotype: A junction boundary mismatches the germline segment, possibly from a read error. The chain has TRBV7-9 and TRBJ1-1; D gene unclear. The CDR3 loop spans 14 amino acids. Germline V CDR1 and CDR2: SEHNR, FQNEAQ (reference sequence). The CDR3 nucleotides are TGCGCCAGCAGCTTACGGCAGAAGAACACTGAAGCTTTCTTT. Its translation is CASSLRQKNTEAFF.

This chain joins TRBV29-1 and TRBJ2-7; perhaps TRBD2 as D (6 bases). CDR3 length: 11 amino acids. Trimming removed 7 bases from V and 2 bases from J, with 9 bases in between. Germline CDR1 reads SQVTM; CDR2 reads ANQGSEA. The CDR3 sequence is CSAGLTYEQYF. The CDR3 DNA reads TGCAGCGCGGGACTGACCTACGAGCAGTACTTC.

Only a few counts were recorded for this clonotype. J is TRBJ2-3 and V is TRBV5-4, with TRBD2 matching over 14 bases. The CDR3 is made up of 16 amino acids. Germline trimming cut 2 bases from V and 5 bases from J; bases unmatched to any gene: 4. Germline CDR1 is SGHNT and CDR2 is YYREEE (reference sequence). Here the CDR3 reads CASSFPGLAGGDTQYF. The CDR3 coding sequence is TGTGCCAGCAGCTTCCCAGGACTAGCGGGGGGAGATACGCAGTATTTT.

The J gene is TRBJ2-7, the V gene TRBV10-1; 10 bases are a match to TRBD1. CDR3 size: 15 residues. V shed 5 bases, J shed 3 bases, and the junction held 7 bases outside the gene matches. Per the germline V gene, CDR1 is WNHNN and CDR2 is SYGVQD (reference sequence). Here the CDR3 reads CASSSGQGSYYEQYF. CDR3 DNA: TGCGCCAGCAGTTCGGGACAGGGGTCCTACTACGAGCAGTACTTC.

In its sample, this clonotype was seen a few times. The chain carries TRBV6-5 and TRBJ2-7; tentatively, D is TRBD2 (5 bases). The CDR3 covers 15 residues. Germline lookup yields CDR1 MNHEY and CDR2 SVGAGI. Trimming took 3 bases from V and 5 from J, leaving 17 bases between them. In DNA form, the CDR3 reads TGTGCCAGCAGTTATGACATGCGGGTGAACCACGAGCAGTACTTC. Protein: CASSYDMRVNHEQYF.

V is TRBV20-1 and J is TRBJ2-1, with TRBD2 identical over 15 bases. The trim removed 6 bases at V and 6 bases at J, leaving 15 bases unmatched. This CDR3 contains 18 residues. CDR1 DFQATT and CDR2 SNEGSKA come from the germline V gene (reference sequence). The CDR3 here is CSAEPGLAGGPWINEQFF. The CDR3 coding sequence is TGCAGTGCGGAACCGGGACTAGCGGGAGGACCTTGGATCAATGAGCAGTTCTTC.

V is TRBV5-1 and J is TRBJ1-2; TRBD1 is a possible D gene (5 bases). The CDR3 sequence is 14 residues long. Trimming pared 6 bases from V and 4 bases from J, leaving 16 bases between. Germline V CDR1 and CDR2: SGHRS, YFSETQ. This chain's CDR3 is CASKTGPFLYGYTF. In DNA form, the CDR3 reads TGCGCCAGCAAAACAGGTCCCTTCCTCTATGGCTACACCTTC.

In its sample, this clonotype ranks as medium-sized (0.01 to 0.1%). The chain joins TRBV19 to TRBJ2-7; tentatively, D is TRBD1 or TRBD2 (5 bases each). Germline V gives CDR1 LNHDA, CDR2 SQIVND (reference sequence). The CDR3 covers 15 residues. Trimming cost V 6 bases and J 0 bases, with 15 bases left between them. CDR3: CASRKGRDGSYEQYF. The CDR3 DNA reads TGTGCCAGTAGAAAAGGCCGGGACGGCTCCTACGAGCAGTACTTC.

This chain links TRBV7-7 with TRBJ2-1; 12 nucleotides line up with TRBD1. CDR3 size: 16 residues. Germline V gene lookup returns CDR1 SSHAT and CDR2 FNYEAQ (reference sequence). Trimming at V came to 5 bases and at J to 9 bases, leaving 11 bases not matched to a gene. The CDR3 region is CASSETTGTGGGEQFF. DNA for the CDR3: TGTGCCAGCAGCGAAACCACCGGGACAGGGGGCGGTGAGCAGTTCTTC.

Sample share makes this clonotype large. The chain carries TRBV20-1 and TRBJ2-7; D call uncertain. Trimming removed 3 bases from V and 3 bases from J, with 15 bases in between. The CDR3 consists of 14 residues. Germline V gene lookup returns CDR1 DFQATT and CDR2 SNEGSKA (reference sequence). The DNA of the CDR3 is TGCAGTGCTAGCGCGGCCAGGCGAGACTACGAGCAGTACTTC. Its translation: CSASAARRDYEQYF.

This clonotype showed up just a few times. The V gene is TRBV28, the J gene TRBJ1-2; possible D gene TRBD1, 6 bases. The germline V gene encodes CDR1 MDHEN and CDR2 SYDVKM. The CDR3 extends over 12 amino acids. The V and J ends lost 4 bases and 7 bases respectively, with 10 bases between them. The CDR3 loop reads CASSYQQGGYTF. The CDR3 nucleotides read TGTGCCAGCAGTTACCAACAGGGTGGCTACACCTTC.

The genes are TRBV28 and TRBJ1-5; D remains ambiguous. The CDR3 is 15 amino acids. The V end was cut by 7 bases, the J end by 6 bases, with 19 bases between. Germline assignment: CDR1 MDHEN and CDR2 SYDVKM. DNA of the CDR3: TGTGCCAGCACCCCGGGAGGGAGGGCTCGTCAGCCCCAGCATTTT. Amino acids: CASTPGGRARQPQHF. Full variable domain (outside the CDR3, taken from reference TRBV28 and TRBJ1-5): DVKVTQSSRYLVKRTGEKVFLECVQDMDHENMFWYRQDPGLGLRLIYFSYDVKMKEKGDIPEGYSVSREKKERFSLILESASTNQTSMYLCASTPGGRARQPQHFGDGTRLSIL.

The chain uses TRBV24-1 and TRBJ1-2; maybe TRBD1 (5 bases). This CDR3 comprises 12 residues. V shed 1 base and J shed 11 bases, with 10 bases lying between them. Germline CDR1 and CDR2: KGHDR and SFDVKD. The CDR3 sequence: CATSDLRRGYTF. In nucleotides, the CDR3 is TGTGCCACCAGTGATTTAAGGCGGGGGTACACCTTC.

This clonotype was seen a handful of times. This rearrangement joins TRBV7-7 to TRBJ2-1; weak D call: TRBD2 (5 bases). Looked up from germline, CDR1 is SSHAT and CDR2 is FNYEAQ (reference sequence). This CDR3 comprises 15 residues. Trimming pared 5 bases from V and 0 bases from J, leaving 11 bases between. The CDR3 DNA is TGTGCCAGCAGCGCCACTGGGAGCTCCTACAATGAGCAGTTCTTC. It codes for CASSATGSSYNEQFF.

This clonotype is large in the sample. The J gene is TRBJ2-7, the V gene TRBV19; tentative D call: TRBD1 (5 bases). V shed 5 bases and J shed 0 bases, with 14 bases lying between them. Germline CDR1 reads LNHDA; CDR2 reads SQIVND (reference sequence). The CDR3 runs 15 residues. The CDR3 nucleotides read TGTGCCAGTAGTCAACAGGCTACGAGCTCCTACGAGCAGTACTTC. Translation: CASSQQATSSYEQYF. Full variable domain (rest looked up from reference TRBV19 and TRBJ2-7): DGGITQSPKYLFRKEGQNVTLSCEQNLNHDAMYWYRQDPGQGLRLIYYSQIVNDFQKGDIAEGYSVSREKKESFPLTVTSAQKNPTAFYLCASSQQATSSYEQYFGPGTRLTVT.

V gene TRBV6-1 combines with J gene TRBJ2-3; D possibly matches TRBD1 or TRBD2 (5 bases each). V was pared by 11 bases and J by 1 base, with 16 bases between. The CDR3 contains 14 residues. From germline, CDR1 is MNHNS and CDR2 SASEGT. The CDR3 DNA sequence: TGTGCCGGCAATACCGGGACCCGCACAGATACGCAGTATTTT. Residues: CAGNTGTRTDTQYF.

This clonotype appeared a few times. J is TRBJ2-3 and V is TRBV6-1, with 13 bases that match TRBD2. Germline trimming cut 6 bases from V and 6 bases from J; bases unmatched to any gene: 3. The germline V gene encodes CDR1 MNHNS and CDR2 SASEGT. The CDR3 is 14 residues long. Here the CDR3 DNA reads TGTGCCAGCAGCGGACTAGCGGGGGCTGATACGCAGTATTTT. Protein product: CASSGLAGADTQYF.

Only one count was recorded for this clonotype. The V call is TRBV11-2, the J call TRBJ2-3; no firm D call. The germline V and J ends were trimmed by 3 bases and 0 bases, with 7 bases remaining between them. The CDR3 is 14 amino acids. The germline CDR1 and CDR2 sequences are SGHAT and FQNNGV. The CDR3, as DNA: TGTGCCAGCAGCTTTGGGTCTAGCACAGATACGCAGTATTTT. This sequence encodes CASSFGSSTDTQYF.

This clonotype was observed a handful of times. The V gene is TRBV6-5, the J gene TRBJ2-1; 13 positions agree with TRBD2. J was trimmed by 7 bases and V by 4 bases; bases with no gene match: 13. This CDR3 comprises 18 residues. Germline V gives CDR1 MNHEY, CDR2 SVGAGI. For the CDR3, the DNA is TGTGCCAGCAGTTCACCGGGACTAGCGGGAAGGTTGGTAAATGAGCAGTTCTTC. This codes for CASSSPGLAGRLVNEQFF.

This clonotype occurred a few times. V is TRBV28 and J is TRBJ2-7, with 9 bases matching TRBD1. CDR1 and CDR2 from the germline V gene are MDHEN and SYDVKM. The CDR3 covers 17 residues. After removal of 7 bases from V and 4 bases from J, the junction contained 17 bases not matched to a gene. The CDR3, as DNA: TGTGCCAGCATCGATCTACTCTCCGGGACAGGGCTTTACGAGCAGTACTTC. Translating gives CASIDLLSGTGLYEQYF. Looking up the rest from reference TRBV28 and TRBJ2-7 gives the full variable domain: DVKVTQSSRYLVKRTGEKVFLECVQDMDHENMFWYRQDPGLGLRLIYFSYDVKMKEKGDIPEGYSVSREKKERFSLILESASTNQTSMYLCASIDLLSGTGLYEQYFGPGTRLTVT.

The genes are TRBV7-8 and TRBJ2-1; no clear D. The germline V gene has CDR1 SGHVS and CDR2 FQNEAQ. CDR3 length equals 13 residues. The V and J ends lost 1 base and 4 bases respectively, with 5 bases between them. The DNA for the CDR3 is TGTGCCAGCAGCTTAGGCCAGTACAATGAGCAGTTCTTC. Translated: CASSLGQYNEQFF.

The rearrangement joins TRBV6-2 or TRBV6-3 to TRBJ2-7; TRBD1 is a possible D gene (6 bases). V was pared by 7 bases and J by 5 bases, with 24 bases between. Per the germline V gene, CDR1 is MNHEY and CDR2 is SVGEGT. This CDR3 spans 16 amino acids. This CDR3 is CASTRRFQPGVHEQYF. The CDR3 DNA reads TGTGCCAGCACAAGAAGATTCCAGCCAGGGGTTCACGAGCAGTACTTC.

The chain is built from TRBV6-2 or TRBV6-3 and TRBJ1-2, with 7 bases that match TRBD1. The CDR3 has 13 amino acids. The ends lost 8 bases at V and 0 bases at J; junction bases unmatched: 3. Germline V gene data show CDR1 as MNHEY and CDR2 as SVGEGT. The CDR3 region has the DNA TGTGCCAGCCAAGGGACAGCTAACTATGGCTACACCTTC. Protein sequence: CASQGTANYGYTF.

This chain connects TRBV7-2 to TRBJ1-1; D unclear. In germline, CDR1 is SGHTA, CDR2 FQGNSA. This CDR3 contains 13 residues. V shed 0 bases and J shed 7 bases, with 9 bases lying between them. CDR3: CASSLAHGSEAFF. CDR3 nucleotides: TGTGCCAGCAGCTTAGCTCATGGTAGTGAAGCTTTCTTT.

This clonotype was observed a few times. V is TRBV10-3 and J is TRBJ2-1; TRBD1 is a possible D gene (5 bases). Germline V gene sequence: CDR1 ENHRY, CDR2 SYGVKD. The V gene lost 3 bases and the J gene lost 10 bases, with 13 bases spanning the gap. The CDR3 spans 13 residues. The CDR3 region is CAISDNRQLEQFF. The DNA of the CDR3 is TGTGCCATCAGTGATAATAGACAGTTAGAGCAGTTCTTC.

This clonotype is judged medium-sized. The chain recombines TRBV6-1 with TRBJ2-5, with D possibly TRBD2 on 5 matching bases. CDR3 length equals 14 residues. Germline V gene data show CDR1 as MNHNS and CDR2 as SASEGT. V was pared by 6 bases and J by 5 bases, with 16 bases between. The DNA for the CDR3 is TGTGCCAGCAGCCCGGTCGGGGTGTGGGAGACCCAGTACTTC. Protein sequence: CASSPVGVWETQYF.

The CDR3: CASSSGSRDTEAFF. The CDR3 DNA follows: TGTGCCAGCAGCTCAGGGTCTAGGGACACTGAAGCTTTCTTT. The J gene is TRBJ1-1, the V gene TRBV7-3, with D perhaps matching TRBD1 (5 bases). Germline CDR1 SGHTA, CDR2 FQGTGA. V lost 4 bases, J lost 3 bases, and 12 bases lay in between. The CDR3 length is 14 residues.